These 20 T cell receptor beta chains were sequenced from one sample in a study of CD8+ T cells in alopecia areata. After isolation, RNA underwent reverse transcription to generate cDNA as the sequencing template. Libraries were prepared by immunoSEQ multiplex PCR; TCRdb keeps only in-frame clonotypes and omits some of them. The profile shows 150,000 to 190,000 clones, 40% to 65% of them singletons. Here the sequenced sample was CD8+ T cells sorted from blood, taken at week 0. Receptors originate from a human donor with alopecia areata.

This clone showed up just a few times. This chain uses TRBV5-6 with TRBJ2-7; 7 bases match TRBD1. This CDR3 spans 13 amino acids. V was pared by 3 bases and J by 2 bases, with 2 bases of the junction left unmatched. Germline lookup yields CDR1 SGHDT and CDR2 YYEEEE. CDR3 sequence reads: CASSSGTAYEQYF. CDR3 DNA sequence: TGTGCCAGCAGCTCCGGGACAGCCTACGAGCAGTACTTC.

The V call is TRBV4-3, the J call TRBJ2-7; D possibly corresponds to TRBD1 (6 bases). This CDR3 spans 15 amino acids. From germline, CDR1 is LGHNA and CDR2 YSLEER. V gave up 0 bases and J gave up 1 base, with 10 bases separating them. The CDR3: CASSQDRGWSYEQYF. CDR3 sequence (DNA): TGCGCCAGCAGCCAAGACAGGGGATGGTCCTACGAGCAGTACTTC.

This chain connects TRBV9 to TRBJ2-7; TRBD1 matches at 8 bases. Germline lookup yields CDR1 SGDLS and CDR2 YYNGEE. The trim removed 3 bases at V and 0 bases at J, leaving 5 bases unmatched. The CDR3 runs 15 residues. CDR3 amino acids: CASSASQGASYEQYF. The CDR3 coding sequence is TGTGCCAGCAGCGCCTCCCAGGGGGCCTCCTACGAGCAGTACTTC.

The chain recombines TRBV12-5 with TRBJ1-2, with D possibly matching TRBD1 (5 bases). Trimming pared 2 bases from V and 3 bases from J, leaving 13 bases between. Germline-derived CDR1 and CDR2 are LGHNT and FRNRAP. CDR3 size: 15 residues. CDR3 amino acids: CASGLFWGIHYGYTF. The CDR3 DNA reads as TGTGCTAGTGGTTTGTTTTGGGGGATTCACTATGGCTACACCTTC.

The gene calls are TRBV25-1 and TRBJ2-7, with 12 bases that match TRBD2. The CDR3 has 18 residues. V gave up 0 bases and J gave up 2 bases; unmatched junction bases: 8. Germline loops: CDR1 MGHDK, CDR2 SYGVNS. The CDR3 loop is CASSEYAASGGVPYEQYF. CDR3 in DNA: TGTGCCAGCAGTGAATATGCGGCTAGCGGGGGGGTGCCCTACGAGCAGTACTTC.

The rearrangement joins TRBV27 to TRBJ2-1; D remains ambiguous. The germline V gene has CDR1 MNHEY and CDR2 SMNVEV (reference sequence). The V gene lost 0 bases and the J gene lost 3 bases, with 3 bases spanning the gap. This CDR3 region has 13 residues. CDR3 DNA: TGTGCCAGCAGTTTATCATTCTACAATGAGCAGTTCTTC. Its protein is CASSLSFYNEQFF.

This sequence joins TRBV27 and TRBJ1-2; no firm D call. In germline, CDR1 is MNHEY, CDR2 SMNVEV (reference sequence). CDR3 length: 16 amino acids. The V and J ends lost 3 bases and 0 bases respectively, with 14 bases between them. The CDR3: CASSFSGLGANYGYTF. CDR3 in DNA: TGTGCCAGCAGTTTTTCAGGACTGGGAGCTAACTATGGCTACACCTTC.

CDR3 sequence reads: CASSLAAGSEAFF. The CDR3 nucleotides read TGCGCCAGCAGCTTGGCGGCCGGAAGTGAAGCTTTCTTT. The gene calls are TRBV5-1 and TRBJ1-1, with D hard to call. This CDR3 has 13 amino acids. V was trimmed by 0 bases and J by 7 bases, leaving 10 bases between them. Germline CDR1 reads SGHRS; CDR2 reads YFSETQ.

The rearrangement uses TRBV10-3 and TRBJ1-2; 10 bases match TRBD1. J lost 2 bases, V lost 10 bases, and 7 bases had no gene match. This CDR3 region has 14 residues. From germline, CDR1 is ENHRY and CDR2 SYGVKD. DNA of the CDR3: TGTGCCACCCAACCGGGACAGGGGAACTATGGCTACACCTTC. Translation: CATQPGQGNYGYTF.

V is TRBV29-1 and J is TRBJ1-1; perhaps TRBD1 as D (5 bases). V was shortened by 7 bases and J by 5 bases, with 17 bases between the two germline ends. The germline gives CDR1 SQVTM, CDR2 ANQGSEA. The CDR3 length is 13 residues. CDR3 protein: CSGAEGRRTEAFF. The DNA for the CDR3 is TGCAGCGGAGCGGAGGGGCGGAGGACTGAAGCTTTCTTT.

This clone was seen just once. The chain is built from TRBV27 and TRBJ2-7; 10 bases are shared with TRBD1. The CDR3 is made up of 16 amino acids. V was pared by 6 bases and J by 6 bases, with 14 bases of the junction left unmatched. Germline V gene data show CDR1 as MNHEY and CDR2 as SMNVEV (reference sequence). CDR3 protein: CASRMTGGSILGEQYF. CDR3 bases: TGTGCCAGCAGAATGACAGGGGGCAGCATCTTGGGCGAGCAGTACTTC.

CDR3 in DNA: TGTGCCAGCAGCTTCTCCGGGACAGGGGTGTCTGGGGCCAACGTCCTGACTTTC. Translating it yields CASSFSGTGVSGANVLTF. The chain recombines TRBV7-2 with TRBJ2-6; 10 nucleotides agree with TRBD1. The CDR3 runs 18 residues. V lost 3 bases, J lost 1 base, and 6 bases stayed unmatched. CDR1 SGHTA and CDR2 FQGNSA come from the germline V gene.

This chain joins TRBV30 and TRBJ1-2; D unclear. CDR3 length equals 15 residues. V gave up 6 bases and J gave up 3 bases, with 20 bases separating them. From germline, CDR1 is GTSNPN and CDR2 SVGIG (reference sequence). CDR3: CACSRLGIIDYGYTF. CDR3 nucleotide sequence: TGTGCCTGCTCTCGGTTGGGGATTATAGACTATGGCTACACCTTC.

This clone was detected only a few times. This CDR3 is CASSLSDTQYF. DNA of the CDR3: TGTGCCAGCAGCTTGTCTGATACGCAGTATTTT. The chain is built from TRBV5-6 and TRBJ2-3; no firm D call. The CDR3 extends over 11 amino acids. Between the trimmed V and J ends, which lost 1 base and 6 bases, there was a span of 3 bases. The germline V gene has CDR1 SGHDT and CDR2 YYEEEE.

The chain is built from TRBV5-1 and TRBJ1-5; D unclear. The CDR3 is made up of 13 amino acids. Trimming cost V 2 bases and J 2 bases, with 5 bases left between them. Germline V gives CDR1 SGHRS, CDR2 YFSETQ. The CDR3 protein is CASSLSGNQPQHF. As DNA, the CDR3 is TGCGCCAGCAGCTTAAGTGGCAATCAGCCCCAGCATTTT.

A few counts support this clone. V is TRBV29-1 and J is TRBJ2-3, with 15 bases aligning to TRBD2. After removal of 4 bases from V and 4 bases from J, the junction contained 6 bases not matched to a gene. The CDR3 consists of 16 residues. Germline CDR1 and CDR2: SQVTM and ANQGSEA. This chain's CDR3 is CSVAGLAGGRADTQYF. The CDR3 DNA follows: TGCAGCGTTGCGGGACTAGCGGGGGGACGGGCAGATACGCAGTATTTT.

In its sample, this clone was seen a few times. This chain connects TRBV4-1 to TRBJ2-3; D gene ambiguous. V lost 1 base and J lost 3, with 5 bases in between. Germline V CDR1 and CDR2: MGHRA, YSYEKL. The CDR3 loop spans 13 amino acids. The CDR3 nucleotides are TGCGCCAGCAGCCAAGTAACGACAGATACGCAGTATTTT. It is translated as CASSQVTTDTQYF.

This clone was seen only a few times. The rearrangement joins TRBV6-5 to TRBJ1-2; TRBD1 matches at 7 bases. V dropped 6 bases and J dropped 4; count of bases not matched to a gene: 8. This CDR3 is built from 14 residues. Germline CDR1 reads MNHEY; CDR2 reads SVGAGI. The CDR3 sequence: CASRIGTEAYGYTF. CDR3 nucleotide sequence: TGTGCCAGCAGAATCGGGACAGAGGCCTATGGCTACACCTTC.

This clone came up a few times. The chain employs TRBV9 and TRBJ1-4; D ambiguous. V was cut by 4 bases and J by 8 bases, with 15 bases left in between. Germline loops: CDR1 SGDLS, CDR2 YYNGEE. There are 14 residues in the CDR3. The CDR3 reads CASSSQDGGEKLFF. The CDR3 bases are TGTGCCAGCAGCTCCCAGGATGGAGGAGAAAAACTGTTTTTT.

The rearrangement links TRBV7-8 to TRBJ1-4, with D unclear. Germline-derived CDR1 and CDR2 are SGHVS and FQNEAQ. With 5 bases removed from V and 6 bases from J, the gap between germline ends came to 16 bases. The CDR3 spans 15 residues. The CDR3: CASSPRNKADEKLFF. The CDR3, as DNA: TGTGCCAGCAGCCCGCGGAACAAGGCCGATGAAAAACTGTTTTTT.